The subject of this entry is one T cell receptor (beta chain). V lost 6 bases and J lost 5, with 19 bases in between. The CDR3 totals 15 residues. Germline V CDR1 and CDR2: LGHDT, YNNKEL (reference sequence). This sample was included in a study of T cells in Graves' hyperthyroidism and ophthalmopathy. Amplification of TCR beta CDR3 regions was performed using RNA transcripts as template. With the HTBI primer set, the TCR CDR3 went through a first round of RT-PCR. TCRdb analysed the multiplex PCR reads with MiXCR anew, one entry per CDR3 protein. This table holds hundreds of thousands of distinct CDR3 sequences, about 14% found once.

The V and J genes are TRBV3-1 and TRBJ2-5, with D perhaps matching TRBD2 (6 bases). The source is a woman in her 30s with Graves' hyperthyroidism that later progressed to Graves' ophthalmopathy. The sequenced sample was blood. The CDR3: CASSEAPGATETQYF. The DNA of the CDR3 is TGTGCCAGCAGTGAAGCACCGGGAGCGACCGAGACCCAGTACTTC.